Listed here are 20 T cell receptor beta chains from one sample, sequenced in a study of regulatory and conventional T cells in RAG deficiency. Here immunoSEQ multiplex PCR was the method, and the copy in TCRdb shows in-frame clones only, minus some. The profile shows tens of thousands of clones, 85% to 95% of them singletons. The sorted conventional CD4+ T cells were CD25-low and CD127-high, with genomic DNA sequenced. In addition, the sample was reused for a study of regulatory T cells. From that second work: The PCR used 52 TRBV and 13 TRBJ primers.

Sequenced: CD4+ T cells sorted from blood. The receptors stem from a human donor in good health.

Here the CDR3 DNA reads TGTGCCAGTAGTATAGCTCGGGCGACGGTTTACGAGCAGTACTTC. Its translation: CASSIARATVYEQYF. V and J are TRBV19 and TRBJ2-7, with no clear D. CDR1 is LNHDA, CDR2 SQIVND, per germline (reference sequence). The CDR3 runs to 15 residues. The V gene lost 1 base and the J gene lost 4 bases, with 14 bases spanning the gap.

This clone was observed a single time. CDR3 residues: CASSEVGTGSSGANVLTF. In DNA form, the CDR3 reads TGTGCCAGCAGTGAAGTCGGGACAGGAAGCTCTGGGGCCAACGTCCTGACTTTC. The chain uses TRBV6-1 and TRBJ2-6; 8 bases agree with TRBD1. V was pared by 1 base and J by 0 bases, with 5 bases of the junction left unmatched. Germline V CDR1 and CDR2: MNHNS, SASEGT. This CDR3 spans 18 amino acids.

The gene calls are TRBV7-8 and TRBJ2-7; possibly TRBD1 or TRBD2 for D (6 bases each). The V and J ends lost 1 base and 1 base respectively, with 11 bases between them. This CDR3 is built from 15 residues. Germline values: CDR1 SGHVS, CDR2 FQNEAQ. CDR3 in amino acids: CASSLVRGQSYEQYF. The CDR3 DNA is TGTGCCAGCAGCTTAGTTCGGGGGCAGTCCTACGAGCAGTACTTC.

V and J are TRBV9 and TRBJ2-1, with 10 nucleotides matching TRBD2. This CDR3 spans 17 amino acids. J lost 0 bases, V lost 3 bases, and 6 bases had no gene match. Germline assignment: CDR1 SGDLS and CDR2 YYNGEE. The CDR3 region has the DNA TGTGCCAGCAGCGCCACTAGCGGGGCTAGCTCCTACAATGAGCAGTTCTTC. Translating gives CASSATSGASSYNEQFF.

The chain has TRBV19 and TRBJ2-3; TRBD2 matches 11 bases. V dropped 8 bases and J dropped 2; count of bases not matched to a gene: 6. CDR3 length: 15 amino acids. Germline assignment: CDR1 LNHDA and CDR2 SQIVND (reference sequence). The CDR3 bases are TGTGCCAGTTCGCCGGGACTAGCGGACACAGATACGCAGTATTTT. It is translated as CASSPGLADTDTQYF.

The chain has TRBV9 and TRBJ2-1; D possibly corresponds to TRBD1 (7 bases). Trimming removed 4 bases from V and 0 bases from J, with 11 bases in between. The CDR3 is 15 residues long. CDR1 and CDR2 from the germline V gene are SGDLS and YYNGEE. This CDR3 is CASSLRDSSYNEQFF. Here the CDR3 DNA reads TGTGCCAGCAGCTTGCGGGACAGCTCCTACAATGAGCAGTTCTTC.

A note on this clone: This specimen includes other DNA sequences encoding the same CDR3. V is TRBV6-6 and J is TRBJ2-1; weak D call: TRBD2 (5 bases). V was shortened by 0 bases and J by 3 bases, with 6 bases between the two germline ends. The CDR3 contains 14 residues. The germline V gene has CDR1 MNHNY and CDR2 SVGAGI (reference sequence). The CDR3 sequence is CASSYSRVYNEQFF. Written as DNA, the CDR3 is TGTGCCAGCAGTTACTCGAGGGTCTACAATGAGCAGTTCTTC.

CDR3 protein: CASSLVAGGGETQYF. For the CDR3, the DNA is TGTGCCAGCAGCTTAGTGGCGGGAGGGGGAGAGACCCAGTACTTC. This chain joins TRBV11-2 and TRBJ2-5; 9 bases match TRBD2. This CDR3 region has 15 residues. V dropped 1 base and J dropped 4; count of bases not matched to a gene: 4. Germline-derived CDR1 and CDR2 are SGHAT and FQNNGV.

The chain joins TRBV19 to TRBJ1-5, with D maybe TRBD1 (5 bases). Deletions cut 7 bases from V and 0 bases from J, with 13 bases between. The CDR3 covers 15 residues. The germline V gene encodes CDR1 LNHDA and CDR2 SQIVND (reference sequence). CDR3 residues: CASNLGGYSNQPQHF. The CDR3 DNA follows: TGTGCCAGTAATCTGGGGGGGTATAGCAATCAGCCCCAGCATTTT.

The chain joins TRBV19 to TRBJ1-2; D unclear. V was pared by 10 bases and J by 4 bases, with 13 bases between. Germline-derived CDR1 and CDR2 are LNHDA and SQIVND (reference sequence). This CDR3 comprises 12 residues. CDR3 DNA sequence: TGTGCCACGTGGGCGTCCGGCTATGGCTACACCTTC. Its protein product is CATWASGYGYTF.

The rearrangement uses TRBV4-1 and TRBJ2-1; 10 bases match TRBD2. CDR3 size: 17 residues. The germline CDR1 and CDR2 sequences are MGHRA and YSYEKL. V gave up 1 base and J gave up 6 bases; unmatched junction bases: 9. The CDR3 reads CASSQVPPSGSTNEQFF. DNA for the CDR3: TGCGCCAGCAGCCAAGTCCCCCCTAGCGGGAGTACCAATGAGCAGTTCTTC.

CDR3 amino acids: CASSQAASVSTDTQYF. CDR3 nucleotides: TGTGCCAGCAGCCAAGCGGCTAGCGTAAGCACAGATACGCAGTATTTT. The chain employs TRBV14 and TRBJ2-3; D perhaps matches TRBD2 (6 bases). The V gene's germline CDR1 is SGHDN and CDR2 FVKESK. V was cut by 1 base and J by 0 bases, with 11 bases left in between. The CDR3 spans 16 residues.

The J gene is TRBJ2-2, the V gene TRBV5-1; tentative D call: TRBD1 (6 bases). Germline loops: CDR1 SGHRS, CDR2 YFSETQ. The length of the CDR3 is 16 residues. V was pared by 0 bases and J by 2 bases, with 11 bases between. CDR3: CASSLEGHLNTGELFF. The CDR3, as DNA: TGCGCCAGCAGCTTGGAGGGACACCTTAACACCGGGGAGCTGTTTTTT.

The gene calls are TRBV10-3 and TRBJ1-1; no definite D call. V was pared by 1 base and J by 0 bases, with 9 bases between. The CDR3 sequence is 15 residues long. Germline CDR1 is ENHRY and CDR2 is SYGVKD. CDR3 sequence: CAISEYSLLNTEAFF. The CDR3 DNA reads TGTGCCATCAGTGAGTATTCGCTGTTGAACACTGAAGCTTTCTTT.

A few counts support this clone. V usage is TRBV27 and J usage is TRBJ1-4, with a tentative D call TRBD1 (6 bases). Trimming took 3 bases from V and 0 from J, leaving 8 bases between them. CDR1 is MNHEY, CDR2 SMNVEV, per germline (reference sequence). The CDR3 totals 15 residues. CDR3 region: CASSFGGATNEKLFF. In nucleotides, the CDR3 is TGTGCCAGCAGTTTCGGGGGCGCAACTAATGAAAAACTGTTTTTT.

The chain employs TRBV7-9 and TRBJ2-2; 7 bases match TRBD1. The CDR3 is made up of 17 amino acids. CDR1 is SEHNR and CDR2 is FQNEAQ in the germline V gene (reference sequence). With 5 bases clipped from V and 4 bases from J, the junction kept 13 bases outside the gene matches. CDR3 protein: CASSQSSGTDFTGELFF. The CDR3 nucleotides read TGTGCCAGCAGCCAATCCTCCGGGACAGACTTCACCGGGGAGCTGTTTTTT.

The CDR3 DNA reads TGTGCCAGCAGTTACTCGGGACAGGGGGATGGCTACACCTTC. It yields the protein CASSYSGQGDGYTF. The V gene is TRBV6-5, the J gene TRBJ1-2; TRBD1 matches 11 bases. This CDR3 spans 14 amino acids. From germline, CDR1 is MNHEY and CDR2 SVGAGI. With V trimmed by 0 bases and J by 6 bases, 0 bases remained unmatched.

The chain carries TRBV5-1 and TRBJ2-7; D not resolved. The V end lost 4 bases, the J end lost 4 bases, and 18 bases lay between the germline ends. This CDR3 comprises 15 residues. Germline values: CDR1 SGHRS, CDR2 YFSETQ. The CDR3, as DNA: TGCGCCAGCAGCCCCAACGCAGGAGCTAATTACGAGCAGTACTTC. This gives the protein CASSPNAGANYEQYF.

This chain links TRBV5-1 with TRBJ1-2; tentative D call: TRBD1 (5 bases). Deletions cut 1 base from V and 0 bases from J, with 10 bases between. This CDR3 is 15 amino acids long. Looked up from germline, CDR1 is SGHRS and CDR2 is YFSETQ. Written as DNA, the CDR3 is TGCGCCAGCAGCTTGACGGGGGAAGCTAACTATGGCTACACCTTC. This gives the protein CASSLTGEANYGYTF.

The CDR3 sequence is CASSLLGRAFF. The CDR3 DNA sequence: TGTGCCAGCAGTTTATTAGGGAGGGCTTTCTTT. This chain uses TRBV28 with TRBJ1-1; D gene unclear. Trimming cost V 1 base and J 11 bases, with 8 bases left between them. CDR3 length: 11 amino acids. Germline CDR1 is MDHEN and CDR2 is SYDVKM.